This passage covers 27 T cell receptor beta chains from one sample sequenced in a study of T cell changes during pregnancy in multiple sclerosis. The method was immunoSEQ multiplex PCR; TCRdb's version includes in-frame clones alone and lacks a portion of them. In the table there are around 16,000 clones, roughly four fifths of which are singletons. The source was CD8+ T cells from peripheral blood mononuclear cells, collected after pregnancy. The receptors were sampled from a female donor in good health, enrolled as a control in a pregnancy study.

This clone is judged medium-sized. V is TRBV4-3 and J is TRBJ2-1; D call uncertain. Germline loops: CDR1 LGHNA, CDR2 YSLEER. The CDR3 runs 15 residues. V dropped 4 bases and J dropped 0 bases, with 10 bases sitting between them. The CDR3 region has the DNA TGCGCCAGCAGCCGGCACGCTAGCTCCTACAATGAGCAGTTCTTC. Encoded protein: CASSRHASSYNEQFF.

The CDR3 sequence is CASSRGLAKNIQYF. The CDR3 DNA reads as TGTGCCAGCAGCAGGGGGCTAGCCAAAAACATTCAGTACTTC. This sequence joins TRBV21-1 and TRBJ2-4; the table calls TRBD1, which could not be checked here. TRBV21-1 is classified as a pseudogene. This CDR3 spans 14 amino acids.

This clone was recorded only once. This chain uses TRBV6-5 with TRBJ2-1; a weak D match, TRBD1 (6 bases). This CDR3 has 13 residues. Germline CDR1 is MNHEY and CDR2 is SVGAGI. Trimming removed 0 bases from V and 15 bases from J, with 15 bases in between. This CDR3 is CASSYSLGAQMFF. In DNA, the CDR3 is TGTGCCAGCAGTTACTCGCTGGGGGCGCAGATGTTCTTC.

This clone was seen only once. J is TRBJ1-5 and V is TRBV5-7, with 7 bases aligning to TRBD1. TRBV5-7 belongs to the ORF category, with a function that is uncertain. The CDR3 sequence is 16 residues long. The V and J ends lost 5 bases and 2 bases, in that order; junction bases with no gene match: 10. DNA of the CDR3: TGTGCCAGCAGGGTACAGGGGTCAGGGGGCAATCAGCCCCAGCATTTT. Protein: CASRVQGSGGNQPQHF.

This chain links TRBV4-2 with TRBJ1-3; D unresolved. The CDR3 covers 18 residues. The V end lost 1 base, the J end lost 0 bases, and 16 bases lay between the germline ends. Per germline, CDR1 LGHNA and CDR2 YNFKEQ. The CDR3 DNA reads as TGTGCCAGCAGCCAAGTCGGGATGCCGGACCTCTCTGGAAACACCATATATTTT. This encodes CASSQVGMPDLSGNTIYF.

This chain connects TRBV4-3 to TRBJ2-1; 9 positions match TRBD1. This CDR3 comprises 16 residues. V shed 0 bases and J 4 bases; nucleotides not matched to a gene: 4. The germline V gene has CDR1 LGHNA and CDR2 YSLEER. The CDR3 spells CASSQDTGTGYNEQFF. The CDR3 coding sequence is TGCGCCAGCAGCCAAGATACCGGGACAGGGTACAATGAGCAGTTCTTC.

V is TRBV5-1 and J is TRBJ2-7; TRBD2 is a possible D gene (5 bases). V lost 4 bases and J lost 2, with 7 bases in between. Germline loops: CDR1 SGHRS, CDR2 YFSETQ. This CDR3 has 12 amino acids. The CDR3 bases are TGCGCCAGCAGCCTCGGGACCTACGAGCAGTACTTC. This codes for CASSLGTYEQYF.

This chain links TRBV28 with TRBJ1-1, with 8 bases fitting TRBD1. This CDR3 has 13 amino acids. Germline assignment: CDR1 MDHEN and CDR2 SYDVKM. V trimming: 5 bases; J trimming: 4 bases; junction bases outside the gene matches: 3. CDR3: CASSDTGGTEAFF. DNA for the CDR3: TGTGCCAGCAGTGATACAGGGGGCACTGAAGCTTTCTTT.

The chain joins TRBV7-9 to TRBJ1-3, with a tentative D call TRBD1 (5 bases). This CDR3 comprises 14 residues. CDR1 is SEHNR, CDR2 FQNEAQ, per germline (reference sequence). V was trimmed by 1 base and J by 8 bases, leaving 12 bases between them. DNA of the CDR3: TGTGCCAGCAGCTTAGGACAGACCGCGGACACCATATATTTT. Translation: CASSLGQTADTIYF.

This sequence joins TRBV7-3 and TRBJ2-1; D ambiguous. This CDR3 contains 11 residues. V lost 8 bases to trimming and J lost 8 bases, with 10 bases between them. The germline V gene has CDR1 SGHTA and CDR2 FQGTGA. This CDR3 reads CASGFSDEQFF. CDR3 in DNA: TGTGCCAGCGGGTTCAGCGATGAGCAGTTCTTC. The full variable domain, with the rest looked up from reference TRBV7-3 and TRBJ2-1, is GAGVSQTPSNKVTEKGKYVELRCDPISGHTALYWYRQSLGQGPEFLIYFQGTGAADDSGLPNDRFFAVRPEGSVSTLKIQRTERGDSAVYLCASGFSDEQFFGPGTRLTVL.

The chain has TRBV9 and TRBJ1-1; 7 bases are shared with TRBD1. V shed 1 base and J 5 bases; nucleotides not matched to a gene: 20. Germline V gene lookup returns CDR1 SGDLS and CDR2 YYNGEE. The CDR3 has 19 amino acids. Here the CDR3 DNA reads TGTGCCAGCAGCGTACAACCGGAGGGGGGACAGAGGTTTAGGACTGAAGCTTTCTTT. It encodes CASSVQPEGGQRFRTEAFF.

The chain is built from TRBV19 and TRBJ1-2, with 7 positions matching TRBD1. The CDR3 runs to 15 residues. The V segment lost 3 bases and the J segment 3 bases; nucleotides outside the gene matches: 7. Germline V CDR1 and CDR2: LNHDA, SQIVND (reference sequence). CDR3: CASSIKGARDYGYTF. CDR3 in DNA: TGTGCCAGTAGTATCAAGGGGGCGAGGGACTATGGCTACACCTTC.

The rearrangement joins TRBV7-9 to TRBJ1-2, with 7 bases fitting TRBD1. Germline lookup yields CDR1 SEHNR and CDR2 FQNEAQ (reference sequence). V lost 5 bases, J lost 8 bases, and 14 bases stayed unmatched. The CDR3 runs 15 residues. In nucleotides, the CDR3 is TGTGCCAGCAGCCCGCCAGGGGGGCCTCCGGGGGGCTACACCTTC. It codes for CASSPPGGPPGGYTF. Combining the CDR3 with reference TRBV7-9 and TRBJ1-2 gives the whole variable domain DTGVSQNPRHKITKRGQNVTFRCDPISEHNRLYWYRQTLGQGPEFLTYFQNEAQLEKSRLLSDRFSAERPKGSFSTLEIQRTEQGDSAMYLCASSPPGGPPGGYTFGSGTRLTVV.

J is TRBJ1-1 and V is TRBV9; 7 bases line up with TRBD1. Germline V lookup: CDR1 SGDLS, CDR2 YYNGEE. V shed 4 bases and J 1 base; nucleotides not matched to a gene: 7. The CDR3 has 15 amino acids. For the CDR3, the DNA is TGTGCCAGCAGCCCGCAAGGGGGCGGGAACACTGAAGCTTTCTTT. Translating it yields CASSPQGGGNTEAFF.

This rearrangement joins TRBV13 to TRBJ2-5; 8 positions agree with TRBD2. The tail of the sequence fits TRBJ2-7 better, so the J call may be wrong. The CDR3 is 16 amino acids. Germline CDR1 PRHDT, CDR2 FYEKMQ (reference sequence). CDR3 region: CASSSRVLAETYEQYF. CDR3 nucleotide sequence: TGTGCCAGCAGCTCTAGGGTACTAGCGGAAACCTACGAGCAGTACTTC.

The rearrangement uses TRBV4-3 and TRBJ2-7; possible D gene TRBD1, 6 bases. The V end lost 1 base, the J end lost 3 bases, and 7 bases lay between the germline ends. The length of the CDR3 is 13 residues. Germline lookup yields CDR1 LGHNA and CDR2 YSLEER. CDR3 DNA sequence: TGCGCCAGCAGCCAAGCCAGGGGCTACGAGCAGTACTTC. Its protein is CASSQARGYEQYF.

This clone was seen a handful of times. V usage is TRBV4-2 and J usage is TRBJ1-2; perhaps TRBD1 as D (5 bases). Trimming pared 2 bases from V and 1 base from J, leaving 11 bases between. Germline CDR1 reads LGHNA; CDR2 reads YNFKEQ. The CDR3 is 15 residues long. CDR3 nucleotide sequence: TGTGCCAGCAGCCAATCCCTACAGGTTAACTATGGCTACACCTTC. It yields the protein CASSQSLQVNYGYTF.

By share, this clone ranks as hyperexpanded. V usage is TRBV6-4 and J usage is TRBJ2-2; 9 bases map to TRBD2. V trimming: 2 bases; J trimming: 8 bases; junction bases outside the gene matches: 6. There are 15 residues in the CDR3. The germline V gene has CDR1 MRHNA and CDR2 SNTAGT. The CDR3 coding sequence is TGTGCCAGCAGTGACATCCTAGCGGGAAGTGGGGAGCTGTTTTTT. This translates into CASSDILAGSGELFF.

This rearrangement joins TRBV2 to TRBJ2-1; maybe TRBD2 (5 bases). This CDR3 has 15 residues. Germline CDR1 and CDR2: SNHLY and FYNNEI. Between the trimmed V and J ends, which lost 8 bases and 0 bases, there was a span of 14 bases. The CDR3 is CASAEGPSSYNEQFF. The CDR3 DNA sequence: TGTGCCAGCGCTGAGGGTCCGAGCTCCTACAATGAGCAGTTCTTC.

J is TRBJ1-2 and V is TRBV30, with D possibly being TRBD1 (6 bases). The CDR3 contains 15 residues. V was trimmed by 8 bases and J by 8 bases, leaving 27 bases between them. The V gene's germline CDR1 is GTSNPN and CDR2 SVGIG (reference sequence). The CDR3 spells CAAESTQGSSAGYTF. CDR3 nucleotide sequence: TGTGCCGCCGAATCCACACAGGGATCGTCTGCCGGCTACACCTTC.

J is TRBJ2-4 and V is TRBV27; D is undetermined. Germline-derived CDR1 and CDR2 are MNHEY and SMNVEV (reference sequence). CDR3 length: 14 residues. Trimming shortened V by 2 bases and J by 6 bases, and 11 bases separated the two germline ends. CDR3 nucleotide sequence: TGTGCCAGCAGTTTAGGAGTAGAAGGAAACATTCAGTACTTC. Translation gives CASSLGVEGNIQYF.

This sequence joins TRBV6-4 and TRBJ2-1, with 10 bases lining up with TRBD2. Germline values: CDR1 MRHNA, CDR2 SNTAGT. V shed 5 bases, J shed 8 bases, and the junction held 6 bases outside the gene matches. The CDR3 spans 14 residues. CDR3 in amino acids: CASSTSGTTDEQFF. The CDR3 region has the DNA TGTGCCAGCAGTACTAGCGGGACGACGGATGAGCAGTTCTTC.

The rearrangement uses TRBV6-1 and TRBJ2-1, with 11 bases fitting TRBD2. J lost 6 bases, V lost 3 bases, and 4 bases had no gene match. Germline V gene data show CDR1 as MNHNS and CDR2 as SASEGT. The CDR3 contains 15 residues. The CDR3 spells CASSELAGGSNEQFF. In nucleotides, the CDR3 is TGTGCCAGCAGTGAGTTAGCGGGGGGGTCCAATGAGCAGTTCTTC.

This clone was counted a single time. The chain has TRBV6-4 and TRBJ2-3, with a tentative D call TRBD1 (5 bases). CDR3 size: 14 residues. Germline V gene data show CDR1 as MRHNA and CDR2 as SNTAGT. V dropped 0 bases and J dropped 4 bases, with 8 bases sitting between them. The CDR3 DNA reads TGTGCCAGCAGTGACTCCAGGGAAGCAGATACGCAGTATTTT. As protein: CASSDSREADTQYF.

The chain joins TRBV9 to TRBJ1-6; maybe TRBD1 (6 bases). The CDR3 has 15 amino acids. Deletions cut 4 bases from V and 6 bases from J, with 14 bases between. CDR1 is SGDLS and CDR2 is YYNGEE in the germline V gene. The CDR3 bases are TGTGCCAGCAGCCCCAAGGGGGTTGGTAATTCACCCCTCCACTTT. Protein sequence: CASSPKGVGNSPLHF.

The rearrangement joins TRBV6-4 to TRBJ2-2; TRBD1 matches at 7 bases. Trimming took 5 bases from V and 4 from J; bases not matched to a gene: 1. The CDR3 is 13 residues long. The germline V gene has CDR1 MRHNA and CDR2 SNTAGT. The CDR3: CASSQGVTGELFF. The CDR3 DNA reads as TGTGCCAGCAGTCAGGGGGTCACCGGGGAGCTGTTTTTT.

This sequence joins TRBV6-1 and TRBJ2-1; 11 nucleotides align to TRBD2. Germline loops: CDR1 MNHNS, CDR2 SASEGT. V shed 2 bases, J shed 10 bases, and the junction held 7 bases outside the gene matches. CDR3 size: 15 residues. This chain's CDR3 is CASSEIAGGPSEQFF. CDR3 DNA: TGTGCCAGCAGTGAAATAGCGGGGGGGCCTTCCGAGCAGTTCTTC.